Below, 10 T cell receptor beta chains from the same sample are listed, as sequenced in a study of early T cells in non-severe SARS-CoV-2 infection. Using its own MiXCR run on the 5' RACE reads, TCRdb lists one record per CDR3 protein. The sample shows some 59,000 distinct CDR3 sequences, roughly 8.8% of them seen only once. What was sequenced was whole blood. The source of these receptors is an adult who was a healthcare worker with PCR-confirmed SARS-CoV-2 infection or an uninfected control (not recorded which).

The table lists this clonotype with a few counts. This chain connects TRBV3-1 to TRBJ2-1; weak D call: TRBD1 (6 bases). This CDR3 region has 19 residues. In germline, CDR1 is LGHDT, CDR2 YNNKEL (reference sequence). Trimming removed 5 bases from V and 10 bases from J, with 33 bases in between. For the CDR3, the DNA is TGTGCCAGCAGCGCCAGGGGTTCTAAGTTACAGCGTGAGGCCCTAGAGCAGTTCTTC. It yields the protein CASSARGSKLQREALEQFF.

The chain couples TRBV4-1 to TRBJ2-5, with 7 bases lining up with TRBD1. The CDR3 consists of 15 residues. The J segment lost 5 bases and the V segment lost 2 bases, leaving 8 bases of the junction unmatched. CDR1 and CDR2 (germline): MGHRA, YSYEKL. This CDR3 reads CASSQQTGTKETQYF. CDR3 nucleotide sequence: TGCGCCAGCAGCCAACAGACAGGGACCAAGGAGACCCAGTACTTC.

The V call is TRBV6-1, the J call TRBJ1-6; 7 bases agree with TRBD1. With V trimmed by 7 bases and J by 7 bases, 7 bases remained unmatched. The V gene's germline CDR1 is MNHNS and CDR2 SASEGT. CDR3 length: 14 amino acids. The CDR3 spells CASIPGTDNSPLHF. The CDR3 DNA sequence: TGTGCCAGCATCCCCGGGACAGACAATTCACCCCTCCACTTT.

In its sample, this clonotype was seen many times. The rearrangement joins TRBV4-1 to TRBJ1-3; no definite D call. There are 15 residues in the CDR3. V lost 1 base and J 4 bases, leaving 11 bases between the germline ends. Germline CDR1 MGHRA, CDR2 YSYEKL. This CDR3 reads CASSQGSLSGNTIYF. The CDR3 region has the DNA TGCGCCAGCAGCCAAGGGAGTCTGTCCGGAAACACCATATATTTT.

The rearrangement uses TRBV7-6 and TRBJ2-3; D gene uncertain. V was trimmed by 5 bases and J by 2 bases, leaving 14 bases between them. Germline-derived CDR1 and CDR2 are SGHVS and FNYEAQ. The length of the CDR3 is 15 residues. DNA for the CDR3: TGTGCCAGCAGCCCCCGGGCAGAGGACACAGATACGCAGTATTTT. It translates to CASSPRAEDTDTQYF. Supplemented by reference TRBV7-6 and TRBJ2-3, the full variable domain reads GAGVSQSPRYKVTKRGQDVALRCDPISGHVSLYWYRQALGQGPEFLTYFNYEAQQDKSGLPNDRFSAERPEGSISTLTIQRTEQRDSAMYRCASSPRAEDTDTQYFGPGTRLTVL.

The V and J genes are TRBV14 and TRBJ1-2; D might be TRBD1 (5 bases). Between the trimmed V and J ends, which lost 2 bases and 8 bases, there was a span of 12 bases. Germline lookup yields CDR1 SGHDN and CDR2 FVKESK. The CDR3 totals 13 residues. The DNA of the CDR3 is TGTGCCAGCAGCCAACTTGGGGGGAGCGGCTACACCTTC. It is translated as CASSQLGGSGYTF.

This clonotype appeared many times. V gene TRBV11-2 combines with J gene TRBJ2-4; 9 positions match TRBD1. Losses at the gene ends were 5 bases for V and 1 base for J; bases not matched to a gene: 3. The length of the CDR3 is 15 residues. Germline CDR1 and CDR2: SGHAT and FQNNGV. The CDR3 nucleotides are TGTGCCAGCAGCCGGGACAGGGTCGCCAAAAACATTCAGTACTTC. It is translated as CASSRDRVAKNIQYF.

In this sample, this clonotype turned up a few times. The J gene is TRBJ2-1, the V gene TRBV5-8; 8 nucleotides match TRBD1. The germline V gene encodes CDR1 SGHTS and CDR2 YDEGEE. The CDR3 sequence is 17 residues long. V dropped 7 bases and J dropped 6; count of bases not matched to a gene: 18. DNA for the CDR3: TGTGCCAGCCCCTGGACAGGGCCATCCAAGGGGTCCAATGAGCAGTTCTTC. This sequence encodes CASPWTGPSKGSNEQFF.

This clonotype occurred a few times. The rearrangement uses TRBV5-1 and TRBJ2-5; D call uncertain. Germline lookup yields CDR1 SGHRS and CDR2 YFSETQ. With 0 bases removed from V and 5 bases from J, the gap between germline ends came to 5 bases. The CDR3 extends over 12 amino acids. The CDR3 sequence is CASSLARETQYF. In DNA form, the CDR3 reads TGCGCCAGCAGCTTGGCCCGGGAGACCCAGTACTTC.

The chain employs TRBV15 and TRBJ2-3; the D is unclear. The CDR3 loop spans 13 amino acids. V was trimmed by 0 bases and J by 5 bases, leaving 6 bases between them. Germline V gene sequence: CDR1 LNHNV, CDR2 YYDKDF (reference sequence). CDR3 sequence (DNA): TGTGCCACCAGCAGAGATAATGAAGATACGCAGTATTTT. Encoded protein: CATSRDNEDTQYF.